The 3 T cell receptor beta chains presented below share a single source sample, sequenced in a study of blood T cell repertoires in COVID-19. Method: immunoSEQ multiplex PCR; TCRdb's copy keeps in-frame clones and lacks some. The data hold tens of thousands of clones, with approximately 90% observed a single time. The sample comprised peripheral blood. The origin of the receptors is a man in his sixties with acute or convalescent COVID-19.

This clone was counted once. The CDR3 DNA follows: TGCGCCAGCAGCCCTGGACAGGGGAATTTCTACGAGCAGTACTTC. Protein product: CASSPGQGNFYEQYF. The gene calls are TRBV4-3 and TRBJ2-7; the match to TRBD1 covers 9 bases. V trimming: 4 bases; J trimming: 3 bases; junction bases outside the gene matches: 7. CDR1 is LGHNA, CDR2 YSLEER, per germline. The CDR3 sequence is 15 residues long.

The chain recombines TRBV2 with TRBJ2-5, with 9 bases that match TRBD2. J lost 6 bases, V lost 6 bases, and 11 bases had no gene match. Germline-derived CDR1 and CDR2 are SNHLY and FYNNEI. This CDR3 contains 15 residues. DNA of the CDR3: TGTGCCAGCAGGGGCACTGGACTAGCGCTAAAGACCCAGTACTTC. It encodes CASRGTGLALKTQYF.

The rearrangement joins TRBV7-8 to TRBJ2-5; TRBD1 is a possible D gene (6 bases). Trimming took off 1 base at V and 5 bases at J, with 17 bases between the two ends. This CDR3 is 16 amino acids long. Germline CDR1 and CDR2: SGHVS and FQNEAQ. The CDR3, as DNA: TGTGCCAGCAGCTTAGGAATCGCAGGGGTCGGGGAGACCCAGTACTTC. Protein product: CASSLGIAGVGETQYF.